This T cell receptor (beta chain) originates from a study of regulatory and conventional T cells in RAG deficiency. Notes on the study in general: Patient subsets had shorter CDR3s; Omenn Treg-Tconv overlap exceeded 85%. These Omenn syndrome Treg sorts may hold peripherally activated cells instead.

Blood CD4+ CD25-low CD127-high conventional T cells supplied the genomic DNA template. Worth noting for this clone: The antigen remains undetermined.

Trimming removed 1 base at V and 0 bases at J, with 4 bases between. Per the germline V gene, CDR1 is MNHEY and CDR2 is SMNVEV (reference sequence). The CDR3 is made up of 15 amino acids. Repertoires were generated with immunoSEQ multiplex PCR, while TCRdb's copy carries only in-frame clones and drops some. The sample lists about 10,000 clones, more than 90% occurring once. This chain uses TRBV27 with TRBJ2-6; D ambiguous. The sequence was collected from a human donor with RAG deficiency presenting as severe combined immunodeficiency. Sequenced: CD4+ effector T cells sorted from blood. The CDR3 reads CASSLLFSGANVLTF. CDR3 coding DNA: TGTGCCAGCAGTTTATTATTCTCTGGGGCCAACGTCCTGACTTTC. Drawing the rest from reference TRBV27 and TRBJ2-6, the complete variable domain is EAQVTQNPRYLITVTGKKLTVTCSQNMNHEYMSWYRQDPGLGLRQIYYSMNVEVTDKGDVPEGYKVSRKEKRNFPLILESPSPNQTSLYFCASSLLFSGANVLTFGAGSRLTVL.